The 26 T cell receptor beta chains given below trace back to one sample, sequenced in a study of OX40 agonist ivuxolimab in advanced cancers. TCRdb keeps only in-frame clones here, not all; method: immunoSEQ multiplex PCR. This table has some 86,000 clones, 87% appearing once. This sample comprised CD4+ or CD8+ T cells sorted from blood, obtained in a trial of the OX40 agonist ivuxolimab. These receptors were obtained from an adult with an advanced solid tumor such as melanoma, head and neck, liver or kidney cancer.

The gene calls are TRBV28 and TRBJ2-7; 9 bases are shared with TRBD2. CDR1 MDHEN and CDR2 SYDVKM come from the germline V gene. This CDR3 has 17 amino acids. Trimming at V came to 6 bases and at J to 3 bases, leaving 15 bases not matched to a gene. The CDR3 bases are TGTGCCAGCAGGGGGAGCCTTGCGGGAGGGCCTTACTACGAGCAGTACTTC. Translating it yields CASRGSLAGGPYYEQYF.

The chain employs TRBV6-5 and TRBJ2-3; D may be TRBD2 (5 bases). V gave up 4 bases and J gave up 7 bases, with 12 bases separating them. Germline V gene sequence: CDR1 MNHEY, CDR2 SVGAGI. The CDR3 totals 13 residues. The CDR3 spells CASSSLLGNTQYF. CDR3 DNA sequence: TGTGCCAGCAGTTCTCTTCTCGGGAATACGCAGTATTTT.

The CDR3 nucleotides read TGTGCCAGCAGCGCGGGACTAGCGGGAGAAGTTTGGCAAGAGACCCAGTACTTC. This translates into CASSAGLAGEVWQETQYF. J is TRBJ2-5 and V is TRBV7-2, with TRBD2 matching over 14 bases. The germline V gene has CDR1 SGHTA and CDR2 FQGNSA. This CDR3 is built from 18 residues. The V segment lost 5 bases and the J segment 2 bases; nucleotides outside the gene matches: 10.

V usage is TRBV10-3 and J usage is TRBJ1-6; TRBD1 might be the D (5 bases). Germline lookup yields CDR1 ENHRY and CDR2 SYGVKD. With 0 bases removed from V and 5 bases from J, the gap between germline ends came to 8 bases. This CDR3 is 15 amino acids long. The chain's CDR3 is CAISESRTNNSPLHF. In DNA form, the CDR3 reads TGTGCCATCAGTGAGTCGAGGACAAATAATTCACCCCTCCACTTT.

CDR3 coding DNA: TGCGCCAGCAGCTTTGGGACAGCCAATCAGCCCCAGCATTTT. Translating gives CASSFGTANQPQHF. This chain links TRBV5-1 with TRBJ1-5, with TRBD1 identical over 7 bases. Germline V gene sequence: CDR1 SGHRS, CDR2 YFSETQ. The J segment lost 3 bases and the V segment lost 2 bases, leaving 2 bases of the junction unmatched. The CDR3 runs 14 residues.

The V and J genes are TRBV10-3 and TRBJ2-5, with D perhaps TRBD1 (6 bases). The CDR3 length is 14 residues. The germline V gene encodes CDR1 ENHRY and CDR2 SYGVKD. V was shortened by 4 bases and J by 7 bases, with 16 bases between the two germline ends. The CDR3 DNA sequence: TGTGCCATCAGTGGAGGACAGCCCGGAGGGACCCAGTACTTC. Encoded protein: CAISGGQPGGTQYF.

This clone came up a few times. J is TRBJ1-1 and V is TRBV5-1, with D possibly being TRBD1 (6 bases). V dropped 4 bases and J dropped 10 bases, with 14 bases sitting between them. CDR3 length equals 12 residues. Germline values: CDR1 SGHRS, CDR2 YFSETQ. CDR3 region: CASSLIEGVAFF. Written as DNA, the CDR3 is TGCGCCAGCAGCCTTATAGAGGGGGTAGCTTTCTTT.

V usage is TRBV14 and J usage is TRBJ1-4, with D perhaps TRBD1 (5 bases). Germline V gene sequence: CDR1 SGHDN, CDR2 FVKESK. V lost 4 bases and J 3 bases, leaving 15 bases between the germline ends. The CDR3 covers 16 residues. CDR3 coding DNA: TGTGCCAGCAGCCCTCAGGGAACGAGGGCTAATGAAAAACTGTTTTTT. Translation gives CASSPQGTRANEKLFF.

The CDR3 DNA reads as TGTGCCAGCAGCGGGACGGTGAACACCGGGGAGCTGTTTTTT. Translated, it gives CASSGTVNTGELFF. The gene calls are TRBV7-6 and TRBJ2-2; D is possibly TRBD1 or TRBD2 (5 bases each). V was shortened by 5 bases and J by 1 base, with 8 bases between the two germline ends. The CDR3 totals 14 residues. The germline CDR1 and CDR2 sequences are SGHVS and FNYEAQ.

The chain uses TRBV7-2 and TRBJ2-2; perhaps TRBD1 as D (5 bases). Germline-derived CDR1 and CDR2 are SGHTA and FQGNSA. The CDR3 runs to 15 residues. V shed 5 bases and J shed 5 bases, with 15 bases lying between them. The CDR3 loop reads CASSPSFGATGELFF. CDR3 in DNA: TGTGCCAGCAGCCCCTCGTTTGGGGCTACCGGGGAGCTGTTTTTT.

This chain links TRBV25-1 with TRBJ1-3, with a weak D call TRBD1 (5 bases). The CDR3 has 13 amino acids. The ends were cut back, 3 bases at V and 3 bases at J, with 6 bases in the middle. Per the germline V gene, CDR1 is MGHDK and CDR2 is SYGVNS. As DNA, the CDR3 is TGTGCCAGCAGTGAGAGGGGTGGAAACACCATATATTTT. Its protein product is CASSERGGNTIYF.

The chain carries TRBV7-9 and TRBJ2-7; the D is unclear. The germline V and J ends were trimmed by 1 base and 1 base, with 5 bases remaining between them. This CDR3 region has 13 residues. CDR1 SEHNR and CDR2 FQNEAQ come from the germline V gene (reference sequence). The CDR3 region is CASSLEVSYEQYF. The CDR3 bases are TGTGCCAGCAGCTTAGAGGTTTCCTACGAGCAGTACTTC.

V is TRBV10-3 and J is TRBJ1-2, with D possibly matching TRBD1 (5 bases). Germline V gene sequence: CDR1 ENHRY, CDR2 SYGVKD. Trimming removed 11 bases from V and 8 bases from J, with 21 bases in between. This CDR3 is 13 amino acids long. Here the CDR3 reads CAGRAGTDKGYTF. CDR3 DNA: TGTGCCGGCCGAGCAGGGACGGATAAGGGCTACACCTTC.

The rearrangement joins TRBV19 to TRBJ2-3; TRBD1 is a possible D gene (6 bases). The CDR3 runs to 14 residues. Trimming removed 7 bases at V and 2 bases at J, with 13 bases between. The germline CDR1 and CDR2 sequences are LNHDA and SQIVND (reference sequence). CDR3 amino acids: CASTGTYDTDTQYF. The CDR3 region has the DNA TGTGCCAGTACCGGGACATATGACACAGATACGCAGTATTTT.

V usage is TRBV27 and J usage is TRBJ2-7; 10 bases agree with TRBD1. Germline V CDR1 and CDR2: MNHEY, SMNVEV (reference sequence). The CDR3 loop spans 17 amino acids. The trim removed 0 bases at V and 3 bases at J, leaving 8 bases unmatched. CDR3 amino acids: CASSLSFLRDRGYEQYF. CDR3 bases: TGTGCCAGCAGTTTATCATTTCTCCGGGACAGGGGCTACGAGCAGTACTTC.

This rearrangement joins TRBV9 to TRBJ1-3; D possibly corresponds to TRBD1 (5 bases). Trimming cost V 4 bases and J 2 bases, with 7 bases left between them. The germline V gene has CDR1 SGDLS and CDR2 YYNGEE. The CDR3 runs to 13 residues. The DNA of the CDR3 is TGTGCCAGCAGCCTGGGACCTGGAAACACCATATATTTT. This translates into CASSLGPGNTIYF. Looking up the rest from reference TRBV9 and TRBJ1-3 gives the full variable domain: DSGVTQTPKHLITATGQRVTLRCSPRSGDLSVYWYQQSLDQGLQFLIQYYNGEERAKGNILERFSAQQFPDLHSELNLSSLELGDSALYFCASSLGPGNTIYFGEGSWLTVV.

With respect to this clone: The germline gene is not matched at one end of the junction; a read error may be the cause. This rearrangement joins TRBV5-1 to TRBJ2-7; a possible D gene is TRBD2 (6 bases). This CDR3 spans 12 amino acids. From germline, CDR1 is SGHRS and CDR2 YFSETQ. CDR3 in amino acids: CASSLEDYKQYF. CDR3 DNA: TGCGCCAGCAGCTTGGAGGACTACAAGCAGTACTTC.

The V and J genes are TRBV30 and TRBJ1-2; no clear D gene. CDR3 length: 13 amino acids. V lost 4 bases to trimming and J lost 0 bases, with 9 bases between them. The germline CDR1 and CDR2 sequences are GTSNPN and SVGIG (reference sequence). CDR3 in amino acids: CAWKVEANYGYTF. CDR3 DNA sequence: TGTGCCTGGAAAGTGGAAGCTAACTATGGCTACACCTTC.

This chain joins TRBV30 and TRBJ1-5, with D perhaps matching TRBD1 (5 bases). V was pared by 0 bases and J by 6 bases, with 9 bases between. The CDR3 consists of 13 residues. Germline-derived CDR1 and CDR2 are GTSNPN and SVGIG (reference sequence). CDR3 region: CAWSVQGTQPQHF. For the CDR3, the DNA is TGTGCCTGGAGTGTACAAGGGACTCAGCCCCAGCATTTT.

The rearrangement uses TRBV2 and TRBJ2-7; D is perhaps TRBD2 (6 bases). Germline V gene sequence: CDR1 SNHLY, CDR2 FYNNEI. Trimming left V 2 bases short and J 1 base short, with 15 bases between. The CDR3 is 16 residues long. This chain's CDR3 is CASSERRVWVSYEQYF. The DNA of the CDR3 is TGTGCCAGCAGTGAACGGAGGGTTTGGGTTTCCTACGAGCAGTACTTC.

V usage is TRBV5-6 and J usage is TRBJ2-7, with D unclear. This CDR3 spans 17 amino acids. The germline gives CDR1 SGHDT, CDR2 YYEEEE. V lost 2 bases and J lost 0, with 18 bases in between. CDR3 sequence reads: CASSFKMGQVSSYEQYF. The DNA for the CDR3 is TGTGCCAGCAGCTTTAAAATGGGTCAGGTGAGCTCCTACGAGCAGTACTTC.

This clone has a handful of counts. This chain uses TRBV6-6 with TRBJ1-5; TRBD1 might be the D (5 bases). The CDR3 runs to 14 residues. Germline-derived CDR1 and CDR2 are MNHNY and SVGAGI (reference sequence). V was clipped by 6 bases and J by 0 bases, with 9 bases between them. CDR3 nucleotides: TGTGCCAGCAGGAGACAGAATAGCAATCAGCCCCAGCATTTT. Translating it yields CASRRQNSNQPQHF.

The V and J genes are TRBV7-2 and TRBJ2-7, with D possibly being TRBD1 (6 bases). In germline, CDR1 is SGHTA, CDR2 FQGNSA. The V gene lost 5 bases and the J gene lost 1 base, with 9 bases spanning the gap. The CDR3 runs to 13 residues. The CDR3 region has the DNA TGTGCCAGCAGCGACAGGCCATCCTACGAGCAGTACTTC. Its protein is CASSDRPSYEQYF.

J is TRBJ2-2 and V is TRBV11-3; D is uncertain. The CDR3 is 14 amino acids. Germline loops: CDR1 SGHNT, CDR2 YENEEA. V was pared by 2 bases and J by 1 base, with 5 bases between. The DNA of the CDR3 is TGTGCCAGCAGCTTAAGTTTGAACACCGGGGAGCTGTTTTTT. Protein: CASSLSLNTGELFF.

The V and J genes are TRBV7-3 and TRBJ2-1; TRBD1 aligns across 8 bases. CDR3 size: 15 residues. Germline V gene data show CDR1 as SGHTA and CDR2 as FQGTGA. The J segment lost 8 bases and the V segment lost 3 bases, leaving 9 bases of the junction unmatched. The CDR3 reads CASSLGQGARYEQFF. The CDR3 coding sequence is TGTGCCAGCAGCTTGGGCCAGGGGGCACGGTATGAGCAGTTCTTC.

The chain is built from TRBV28 and TRBJ2-1; 11 positions match TRBD2. The germline gives CDR1 MDHEN, CDR2 SYDVKM. J was trimmed by 7 bases and V by 6 bases; bases with no gene match: 8. CDR3 length: 15 amino acids. CDR3 bases: TGTGCCAGCAGCGGTACTAGCGGGGGTTTTAATGAGCAGTTCTTC. As protein: CASSGTSGGFNEQFF.